This is a list of T cell receptor beta chains from one sample in a study of cytomegalovirus exposure and HLA in healthy donors. The protocol was immunoSEQ multiplex PCR, while the TCRdb copy is restricted to in-frame clones and leaves out a portion. The table has 200,000 to 250,000 clones, around 89% seen once. Sequencing input: PBMCs. The receptors stem from a woman aged 18 to 35 in good health and CMV-seronegative. Each CDR3 is given with its conserved first and last residue. D genes are given only for firm matches. Clone size is shown for a subset of rows, as once, few, many or a class of expanded clone.

V: TRBV6-1; D: -; J: TRBJ2-3; size: -; DNA: TGTGCCAGCTCTGAGAGGGGGAGCACAGATACGCAGTATTTT; CDR3: CASSERGSTDTQYF
V: TRBV5-6; D: TRBD2; J: TRBJ2-1; size: -; DNA: TGTGCCAGCAATTTTGGCGGGACTAGCGGGGACAATGAGCAGTTCTTC; CDR3: CASNFGGTSGDNEQFF
V: TRBV4-1; D: TRBD2; J: TRBJ2-1; size: -; DNA: TGCGCCAGCAGCCGAGGGACTAGCGGGAGGGTTGAGCAGTTCTTC; CDR3: CASSRGTSGRVEQFF
V: TRBV29-1; D: -; J: TRBJ2-1; size: -; DNA: TGCAGCGTTGTTGCGATTTTTGAGCAGTTCTTC; CDR3: CSVVAIFEQFF
V: TRBV11-2; D: TRBD2; J: TRBJ2-3; size: -; DNA: TGTGCCAGCAGCCGGGGACTAGCGGGAGGTTACACAGATACGCAGTATTTT; CDR3: CASSRGLAGGYTDTQYF
V: TRBV27; D: -; J: TRBJ1-1; size: -; DNA: TGTGCCAGCGGCCCGACTGAAGCTTTCTTT; CDR3: CASGPTEAFF
V: TRBV2; D: -; J: TRBJ1-2; size: -; DNA: TGTGCCAGCAGGGCCGACACTTATGGCTACACCTTC; CDR3: CASRADTYGYTF
V: TRBV5-1; D: -; J: TRBJ2-2; size: -; DNA: TGCGCCAGCAGCTTGGAGGCGGGCGCCCCTTCCGGGGAGCTGTTTTTT; CDR3: CASSLEAGAPSGELFF
V: TRBV25-1; D: -; J: TRBJ1-6; size: once; DNA: TGTGCCAGCAGTGAAAGGCGGCGGAATTCACCCCTCCACTTT; CDR3: CASSERRRNSPLHF
V: TRBV13; D: -; J: TRBJ1-2; size: -; DNA: TGTGCCAGCAGCCCATTTTGGGGGGATGGCTACACCTTC; CDR3: CASSPFWGDGYTF
V: TRBV11-3; D: TRBD1; J: TRBJ2-5; size: -; DNA: TGTGCCAGCAGCTTAGGACGTTGGGGACAGGGGAAAAAAGAGACCCAGTACTTC; CDR3: CASSLGRWGQGKKETQYF
V: TRBV5-1; D: TRBD1; J: TRBJ1-4; size: -; DNA: TGCGCCAGCAGCTGGGGGGACAGGGGACACGAAAAACTGTTTTTT; CDR3: CASSWGDRGHEKLFF
V: TRBV21-1; D: -; J: TRBJ2-7; size: -; DNA: TGTGCCAGCAGCAAAGAAGGGGAGGGACACCGATCCTACGAGCAGTACTTC; CDR3: CASSKEGEGHRSYEQYF
V: TRBV5-1; D: -; J: TRBJ1-1; size: -; DNA: TGCGCCAGCAGCGAACAGGGTGGGAACACTGAAGCTTTCTTT; CDR3: CASSEQGGNTEAFF
V: TRBV6-5; D: -; J: TRBJ2-3; size: -; DNA: TGTGCCAGCAGTTCGTCTCCTACTACTGATACGCAGTATTTT; CDR3: CASSSSPTTDTQYF